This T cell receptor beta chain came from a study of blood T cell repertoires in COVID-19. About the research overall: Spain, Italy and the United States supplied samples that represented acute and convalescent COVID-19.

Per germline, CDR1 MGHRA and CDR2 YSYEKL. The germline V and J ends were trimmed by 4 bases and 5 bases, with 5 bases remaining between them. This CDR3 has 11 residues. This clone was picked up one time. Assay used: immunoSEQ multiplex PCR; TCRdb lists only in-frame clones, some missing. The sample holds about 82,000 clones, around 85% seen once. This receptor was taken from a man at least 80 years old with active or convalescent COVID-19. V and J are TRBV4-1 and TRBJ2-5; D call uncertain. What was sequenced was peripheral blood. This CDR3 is CASSLRETQYF. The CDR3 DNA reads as TGCGCCAGCAGCCTACGGGAGACCCAGTACTTC.